The 30 T cell receptor beta chains below were found in one sample sequenced in a study of long-term antiretroviral therapy in people with HIV. Survey level was the resolution at which the v3.0 immunoSEQ assay ran. The data were produced by immunoSEQ multiplex PCR, yet TCRdb's version contains in-frame clones alone and is incomplete. Among about 48,000 clones listed, around four fifths were seen once. The source was unsorted PBMCs, collected 0.8 years after starting antiretroviral therapy. These receptor sequences come from a woman under 30 with HIV.

V usage is TRBV5-5 and J usage is TRBJ2-7; 8 bases align to TRBD1. CDR1 is SGHKS and CDR2 is YYEKEE in the germline V gene (reference sequence). The CDR3 is 15 residues long. After removal of 1 base from V and 1 base from J, the junction contained 4 bases not matched to a gene. CDR3 bases: TGTGCCAGCAGCTTGAAGGGACAGGTGTCCTACGAGCAGTACTTC. Protein sequence: CASSLKGQVSYEQYF.

V is TRBV13 and J is TRBJ1-2; no firm D call. This CDR3 is built from 15 residues. Germline V CDR1 and CDR2: PRHDT, FYEKMQ (reference sequence). V shed 5 bases and J shed 2 bases, with 15 bases lying between them. The CDR3 DNA is TGTGCCAGCAGCCGAGGTGGCAGGACCAACTATGGCTACACCTTC. As protein: CASSRGGRTNYGYTF.

The V call is TRBV5-6, the J call TRBJ2-7; maybe TRBD1 (6 bases). The V end lost 2 bases, the J end lost 2 bases, and 8 bases lay between the germline ends. This CDR3 is built from 13 residues. CDR1 is SGHDT and CDR2 is YYEEEE in the germline V gene. CDR3 sequence: CASSLQGTYEQYF. The CDR3 nucleotides read TGTGCCAGCAGCTTACAGGGAACCTACGAGCAGTACTTC.

The chain combines TRBV25-1 with TRBJ1-5; TRBD1 might be the D (5 bases). This CDR3 contains 15 residues. The germline CDR1 and CDR2 sequences are MGHDK and SYGVNS. V was shortened by 3 bases and J by 6 bases, with 15 bases between the two germline ends. Written as DNA, the CDR3 is TGTGCCAGCAGTGAGCCCCAGGGTGGTTGTCAGCCCCAGCATTTT. Its translation: CASSEPQGGCQPQHF.

The CDR3 reads CAISPGPDYGYTF. The CDR3 DNA reads TGTGCCATCAGTCCGGGACCGGACTATGGCTACACCTTC. V is TRBV10-3 and J is TRBJ1-2; TRBD1 might be the D (5 bases). Germline-derived CDR1 and CDR2 are ENHRY and SYGVKD. Trimming stripped 5 bases from V and 3 bases from J, with 10 bases between. This CDR3 has 13 amino acids.

V gene TRBV9 combines with J gene TRBJ2-3; possibly TRBD1 or TRBD2 for D (5 bases each). V lost 3 bases and J 1 base, leaving 15 bases between the germline ends. The CDR3 covers 16 residues. Germline V gene data show CDR1 as SGDLS and CDR2 as YYNGEE. Here the CDR3 reads CASSAFRDPRTDTQYF. As DNA, the CDR3 is TGTGCCAGCAGCGCTTTCCGGGACCCACGCACAGATACGCAGTATTTT.

This rearrangement joins TRBV15 to TRBJ2-7, with 8 bases lining up with TRBD1. This CDR3 is built from 14 residues. With V trimmed by 3 bases and J by 2 bases, 3 bases remained unmatched. CDR1 is LNHNV and CDR2 is YYDKDF in the germline V gene (reference sequence). CDR3: CATSRDRETYEQYF. As DNA, the CDR3 is TGTGCCACCAGCAGGGACAGGGAGACCTACGAGCAGTACTTC.

The chain employs TRBV5-1 and TRBJ2-2; 12 bases match TRBD2. Per the germline V gene, CDR1 is SGHRS and CDR2 is YFSETQ. The J segment lost 6 bases and the V segment lost 3 bases, leaving 12 bases of the junction unmatched. There are 18 residues in the CDR3. The CDR3 sequence is CASSWRLAGEAPPGELFF. DNA for the CDR3: TGCGCCAGCAGCTGGCGACTAGCGGGAGAGGCCCCCCCCGGGGAGCTGTTTTTT.

The sample holds a few counts of this clone. The J gene is TRBJ1-2, the V gene TRBV19; TRBD1 aligns across 7 bases. V dropped 5 bases and J dropped 10; count of bases not matched to a gene: 7. The CDR3 is 12 residues long. Germline V CDR1 and CDR2: LNHDA, SQIVND (reference sequence). The CDR3 DNA reads as TGTGCCAGTAGTCTAAAAGACAGGGACTACACCTTC. Amino acids: CASSLKDRDYTF.

The genes are TRBV6-4 and TRBJ2-7; tentative D call: TRBD2 (5 bases). CDR1 and CDR2 from the germline V gene are MRHNA and SNTAGT. Trimming stripped 5 bases from V and 9 bases from J, with 35 bases between. The CDR3 spans 19 residues. The CDR3 DNA sequence: TGTGCCAGCAGTATCCGGGAAGACCTTCTAACGCCGATTCGAGGAGGGCAGTACTTC. The encoded protein is CASSIREDLLTPIRGGQYF.

The CDR3 loop reads CASSIISYGYTF. The CDR3 region has the DNA TGTGCCAGTAGTATTATTAGTTATGGCTACACCTTC. The chain carries TRBV19 and TRBJ1-2; D remains ambiguous. V lost 3 bases to trimming and J lost 5 bases, with 7 bases between them. CDR3 length equals 12 residues. The germline V gene encodes CDR1 LNHDA and CDR2 SQIVND (reference sequence). The full variable domain, in which reference TRBV19 and TRBJ1-2 provide the parts outside the CDR3, is DGGITQSPKYLFRKEGQNVTLSCEQNLNHDAMYWYRQDPGQGLRLIYYSQIVNDFQKGDIAEGYSVSREKKESFPLTVTSAQKNPTAFYLCASSIISYGYTFGSGTRLTVV.

This chain uses TRBV5-6 with TRBJ2-3; D gene ambiguous. The CDR3 length is 14 residues. The germline V and J ends were trimmed by 0 bases and 3 bases, with 8 bases remaining between them. The germline gives CDR1 SGHDT, CDR2 YYEEEE. CDR3 protein: CASSLVQWTDTQYF. The CDR3 region has the DNA TGTGCCAGCAGCTTGGTGCAGTGGACAGATACGCAGTATTTT.

The CDR3, as DNA: TGTGCCAGTAGTATAGGGAGACTAGCGGGAGAAACCGGGGAGCTGTTTTTT. This encodes CASSIGRLAGETGELFF. The chain carries TRBV19 and TRBJ2-2; 12 positions agree with TRBD2. The V segment lost 1 base and the J segment 5 bases; nucleotides outside the gene matches: 5. CDR1 is LNHDA, CDR2 SQIVND, per germline (reference sequence). The CDR3 contains 17 residues.

V gene TRBV28 combines with J gene TRBJ1-3; D remains unclear. Germline CDR1 and CDR2: MDHEN and SYDVKM. This CDR3 contains 12 residues. Trimming took off 6 bases at V and 5 bases at J, with 8 bases between the two ends. The CDR3 sequence: CASSLNRNTIYF. The CDR3 DNA sequence: TGTGCCAGCAGCCTAAACAGAAACACCATATATTTT. Variable domain in full (rest from reference TRBV28 and TRBJ1-3): DVKVTQSSRYLVKRTGEKVFLECVQDMDHENMFWYRQDPGLGLRLIYFSYDVKMKEKGDIPEGYSVSREKKERFSLILESASTNQTSMYLCASSLNRNTIYFGEGSWLTVV.

The V call is TRBV7-9, the J call TRBJ2-1, with D uncertain. Trimming left V 5 bases short and J 2 bases short, with 13 bases between. The CDR3 extends over 15 amino acids. CDR1 and CDR2 (germline): SEHNR, FQNEAQ (reference sequence). The CDR3 loop is CASSSDRATYNEQFF. The DNA for the CDR3 is TGTGCCAGCAGCAGTGATAGGGCTACCTACAATGAGCAGTTCTTC.

The chain uses TRBV7-8 and TRBJ2-7; no firm D call. Looked up from germline, CDR1 is SGHVS and CDR2 is FQNEAQ. The V end lost 0 bases, the J end lost 0 bases, and 3 bases lay between the germline ends. The CDR3 is 13 amino acids. CDR3 sequence (DNA): TGTGCCAGCAGCTTAGCGAGCTCCTACGAGCAGTACTTC. Protein: CASSLASSYEQYF.

This rearrangement joins TRBV6-5 to TRBJ1-2; D is possibly TRBD1 (6 bases). The V gene's germline CDR1 is MNHEY and CDR2 SVGAGI. V lost 8 bases and J lost 6, with 22 bases in between. This CDR3 region has 15 residues. CDR3 in DNA: TGTGCCAGCTCATACAGGGCCCTACAGTCTCATGGCTACACCTTC. Amino acids: CASSYRALQSHGYTF.

The chain links TRBV19 to TRBJ1-5; TRBD1 matches at 9 bases. The junction had 8 bases not matched to a gene; V was cut back by 5 bases and J by 0 bases. CDR1 is LNHDA, CDR2 SQIVND, per germline (reference sequence). The CDR3 runs 17 residues. CDR3: CASSFEDRGGSNQPQHF. The CDR3, as DNA: TGTGCCAGTAGTTTCGAGGACAGGGGAGGTAGCAATCAGCCCCAGCATTTT. Filled out from reference TRBV19 and TRBJ1-5, the complete variable domain reads DGGITQSPKYLFRKEGQNVTLSCEQNLNHDAMYWYRQDPGQGLRLIYYSQIVNDFQKGDIAEGYSVSREKKESFPLTVTSAQKNPTAFYLCASSFEDRGGSNQPQHFGDGTRLSIL.

The genes are TRBV19 and TRBJ1-1; D is uncertain. V was clipped by 6 bases and J by 0 bases, with 5 bases between them. The CDR3 runs to 12 residues. Germline CDR1 LNHDA, CDR2 SQIVND (reference sequence). CDR3 nucleotide sequence: TGTGCCAGTAGGCACATGAACACTGAAGCTTTCTTT. Protein sequence: CASRHMNTEAFF.

In its sample, this clone was seen a few times. The chain has TRBV29-1 and TRBJ1-1; possible D gene TRBD1, 6 bases. There are 13 residues in the CDR3. The V end lost 4 bases, the J end lost 5 bases, and 14 bases lay between the germline ends. The germline V gene encodes CDR1 SQVTM and CDR2 ANQGSEA. The CDR3 DNA reads as TGCAGCGTTGGGGGGGGCGGGACGACTGAAGCTTTCTTT. This sequence encodes CSVGGGGTTEAFF.

This chain links TRBV2 with TRBJ2-7, with TRBD2 matching over 7 bases. CDR1 and CDR2 (germline): SNHLY, FYNNEI. The CDR3 consists of 14 residues. V trimming: 7 bases; J trimming: 0 bases; junction bases outside the gene matches: 6. The CDR3 is CASTGGLYSYEQYF. CDR3 in DNA: TGTGCCAGCACGGGGGGACTGTACTCCTACGAGCAGTACTTC.

The rearrangement links TRBV29-1 to TRBJ2-6; D may be TRBD2 (5 bases). From germline, CDR1 is SQVTM and CDR2 ANQGSEA. V dropped 4 bases and J dropped 0 bases, with 13 bases sitting between them. The CDR3 has 16 residues. Here the CDR3 reads CSVVEADPSGANVLTF. CDR3 coding DNA: TGCAGCGTTGTGGAGGCCGACCCCTCTGGGGCCAACGTCCTGACTTTC.

The chain employs TRBV10-3 and TRBJ1-2, with D tentatively TRBD1 (5 bases). CDR1 and CDR2 (germline): ENHRY, SYGVKD. V was clipped by 3 bases and J by 4 bases, with 12 bases between them. This CDR3 is built from 14 residues. This CDR3 reads CAISESGTLYGYTF. CDR3 coding DNA: TGTGCCATCAGTGAAAGCGGGACGCTCTATGGCTACACCTTC.

This clone was counted only a few times. V and J are TRBV14 and TRBJ1-3; D not resolved. Germline-derived CDR1 and CDR2 are SGHDN and FVKESK. Between the trimmed V and J ends, which lost 2 bases and 0 bases, there was a span of 5 bases. The CDR3 totals 14 residues. The CDR3 loop is CASSQTVSGNTIYF. Here the CDR3 DNA reads TGTGCCAGCAGCCAAACGGTCTCTGGAAACACCATATATTTT.

The chain employs TRBV10-3 and TRBJ2-3; TRBD1 matches 10 bases. CDR1 ENHRY and CDR2 SYGVKD come from the germline V gene. J lost 2 bases, V lost 6 bases, and 5 bases had no gene match. This CDR3 is built from 15 residues. CDR3 loop: CAIRGQGKFTDTQYF. CDR3 coding DNA: TGTGCCATCAGGGGACAGGGGAAGTTCACAGATACGCAGTATTTT.

The chain links TRBV10-3 to TRBJ2-6; D could derive from TRBD1 or TRBD2 (5 bases each). The V gene's germline CDR1 is ENHRY and CDR2 SYGVKD. Deletions cut 3 bases from V and 0 bases from J, with 12 bases between. The CDR3 spans 17 residues. CDR3 loop: CAISEEGSPSGANVLTF. The CDR3 DNA sequence: TGTGCCATCAGTGAAGAGGGGTCCCCCTCTGGGGCCAACGTCCTGACTTTC.

V and J are TRBV15 and TRBJ1-5; no clear D gene. The V gene lost 1 base and the J gene lost 4 bases, with 8 bases spanning the gap. The length of the CDR3 is 14 residues. Germline CDR1 reads LNHNV; CDR2 reads YYDKDF (reference sequence). The CDR3 region has the DNA TGTGCCACCAGCAGAGGGAGGGAGAATCAGCCCCAGCATTTT. Translated: CATSRGRENQPQHF.

The chain uses TRBV13 and TRBJ2-1; 10 bases align to TRBD2. V lost 5 bases, J lost 6 bases, and 4 bases stayed unmatched. This CDR3 has 14 residues. The germline V gene encodes CDR1 PRHDT and CDR2 FYEKMQ (reference sequence). The CDR3 here is CASSRSGRANEQFF. CDR3 sequence (DNA): TGTGCCAGCAGCAGAAGCGGGAGGGCCAATGAGCAGTTCTTC.

The J gene is TRBJ2-7, the V gene TRBV19; 8 nucleotides align to TRBD2. CDR1 and CDR2 from the germline V gene are LNHDA and SQIVND (reference sequence). The CDR3 has 15 amino acids. Trimming removed 2 bases from V and 6 bases from J; junction bases left unmatched: 9. The CDR3 DNA is TGTGCCAGTAGTATAAGGGGGTCCGGGAGGGGCGAGCAGTACTTC. It specifies CASSIRGSGRGEQYF.

This sequence joins TRBV27 and TRBJ2-3, with 10 bases identical to TRBD1. V was pared by 1 base and J by 3 bases, with 7 bases of the junction left unmatched. The germline gives CDR1 MNHEY, CDR2 SMNVEV (reference sequence). The CDR3 length is 17 residues. The CDR3 protein is CASSLWGTGVPTDTQYF. CDR3 coding DNA: TGTGCCAGCAGTTTATGGGGGACAGGGGTCCCTACAGATACGCAGTATTTT.